This T cell receptor beta chain was recorded in a study of T-cell reconstitution after alpha-beta-depleted transplantation in children (dated by TCRdb to 2016 to 2018). Regarding the research as a whole: Using TCR repertoire profiling, the study quantitatively followed how T-cell immune reconstitution unfolded in children after TCRalphabeta/CD19-depleted allogeneic hematopoietic cell transplantation.

The protocol used for the library was PCR. The reads were generated on an Illumina HiSeq 2500. To normalize quantification of the TCRbeta repertoire, the TCR libraries were built with molecular barcoding that relied on unique molecular identifiers. Starting from the raw public reads, TCRdb applied fastp trimming at Q25, assembled clones with MiXCR and retained in-frame beta chains. Every entry covers one CDR3 protein and lists the most common genes and DNA from its rows. The sample table holds 490,000 or so distinct CDR3 sequences, of which over 9.5% were seen once. The ten largest clones capture around 2% of the sample. V was cut back by 5 bases and J by 1 base, leaving a gap of 11 bases between them. From the cysteine through the phenylalanine, the CDR3 covers 13 amino acids. CDR3 DNA is the only sequence kept; it has 39 bases, read in frame from the first base. CDR1 SQVTM and CDR2 ANQGSEA are derived from the germline V gene.

This clonotype was detected many times. Its antigen is still unknown. No base qualities exist here, and no much larger clone lies one base off it. The treatment or condition label, read with the paper, signifies: allogeneic hematopoietic cell transplantation with graft depleted of TCRalphabeta T cells and CD19 B cells. TCRalphabeta/CD19-depleted allogeneic hematopoietic cell grafts were given to the transplant recipients, all of whom were children. The paper's findings and limits, for the study overall: The high TCRbeta diversity at day 60 in some patients was ascribed to recipient T cells and intrathymic progenitors that had survived conditioning. The apparently early recovery of alphabetaT-cell counts about two months after transplant reportedly depended on only several hundred rapidly expanded clones that came from non-depleted graft cells. The frequencies of hyperexpanded clones fell over the following months, and after one year, T-cell counts and TCRbeta diversity were mostly attributed to newly produced T cells.

The V and J segments used are TRBV29-1 and TRBJ2-5, with a tentative D gene TRBD2 over 7 matching bases. This specimen was PBMCs, taken before TCRalphabeta/CD19-depleted stem cell transplant. The receptor comes from a child aged 2 to 15 with inherited bone marrow failure, due to receive a stem cell transplant. The DNA reads as follows: TGCAGCGTTTGGGGGGGCGGCCAAGAGACCCAGTACTTC. This translates into CSVWGGGQETQYF.